This T cell receptor beta chain was identified during a study of regulatory T cells in long-lasting Graves disease. Overall study results and limits: TCR diversity was lower in persistent Graves' patients (versus newly diagnosed ones). Few sampled subjects may have lowered accuracy.

The time point: newly diagnosed GD, antithyroid drugs for less than 3 months. Generation of the TCR library employed RNA extracted from PBMCs. To make TCR beta libraries, researchers used iRepertoire HTBI primers and Arm-PCR of CDR3 regions. Authors' processing steps: Samples revealed around 56 TRBV and roughly 15 TRBJ segments. TCRdb itself ran the multiplex PCR reads through MiXCR, one entry per CDR3 protein. TCRdb, rather than the study authors, made the V and J calls. The sample lists approximately 400,000 distinct CDR3 sequences, over 12% occurring once. A note on this clonotype: Antigen specificity is unknown.

V was pared by 2 bases and J by 9 bases, with 14 bases between. Germline CDR1 reads MDHEN; CDR2 reads SYDVKM. The CDR3 has 14 residues. The same data also went into a second study, on T cells in Graves' hyperthyroidism and ophthalmopathy. That paper notes: HTBI primers drove first-round RT-PCR of the TCR CDR3.

The sequence derives from a woman aged 40-49 years with Graves disease. The starting material was peripheral blood mononuclear cells (PBMCs), obtained at new diagnosis, from a patient treated with antithyroid drugs. The chain carries TRBV28 and TRBJ1-5, with D perhaps matching TRBD1 (5 bases). CDR3 sequence (DNA): TGTGCCAGCAGTTTAGGGGGATTGAGGCGGCCCCAGCATTTT. Its translation is CASSLGGLRRPQHF.